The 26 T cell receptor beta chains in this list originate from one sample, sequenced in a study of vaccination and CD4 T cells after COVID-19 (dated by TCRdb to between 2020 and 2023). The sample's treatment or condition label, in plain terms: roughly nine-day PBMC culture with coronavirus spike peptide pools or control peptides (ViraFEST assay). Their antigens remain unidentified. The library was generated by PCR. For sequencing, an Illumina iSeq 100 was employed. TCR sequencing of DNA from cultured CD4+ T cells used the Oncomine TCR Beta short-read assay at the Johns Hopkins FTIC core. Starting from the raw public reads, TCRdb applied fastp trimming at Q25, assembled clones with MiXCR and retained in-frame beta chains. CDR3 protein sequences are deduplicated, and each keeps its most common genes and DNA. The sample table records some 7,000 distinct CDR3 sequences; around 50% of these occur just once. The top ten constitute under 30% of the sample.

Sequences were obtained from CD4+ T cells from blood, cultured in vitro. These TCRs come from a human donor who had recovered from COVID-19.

The CDR3 coding sequence is TGTGCCAGCAGTGAAATGGGCTTGGGTAATTCACCCCTCCACTTT. It codes for CASSEMGLGNSPLHF. The chain has TRBV2 and TRBJ1-6, with D uncertain. The germline CDR1 and CDR2 sequences are SNHLY and FYNNEI. This CDR3 is built from 15 residues. Trimming took 2 bases from V and 6 from J, leaving 11 bases between them.

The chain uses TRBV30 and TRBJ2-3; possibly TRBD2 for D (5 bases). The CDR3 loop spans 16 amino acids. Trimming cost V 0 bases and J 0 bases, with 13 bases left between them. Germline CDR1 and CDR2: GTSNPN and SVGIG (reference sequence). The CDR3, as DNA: TGTGCCTGGAGTGTGGGTATTAGCGAGAGCACAGATACGCAGTATTTT. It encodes CAWSVGISESTDTQYF.

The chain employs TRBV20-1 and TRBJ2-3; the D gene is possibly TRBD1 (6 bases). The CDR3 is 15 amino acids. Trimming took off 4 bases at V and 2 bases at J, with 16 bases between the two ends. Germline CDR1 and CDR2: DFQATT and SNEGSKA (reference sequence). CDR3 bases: TGCAGTGCTACCCGACCGGGACATTACACAGATACGCAGTATTTT. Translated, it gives CSATRPGHYTDTQYF.

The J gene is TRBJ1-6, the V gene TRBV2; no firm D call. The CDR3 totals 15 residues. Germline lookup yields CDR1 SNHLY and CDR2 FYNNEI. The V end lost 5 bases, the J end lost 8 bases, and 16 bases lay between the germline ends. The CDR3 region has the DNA TGTGCCAGCAGTTCGGTTGAACCCGGGGATTCACCCCTCCACTTT. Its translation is CASSSVEPGDSPLHF. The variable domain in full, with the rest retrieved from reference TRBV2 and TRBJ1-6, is EPEVTQTPSHQVTQMGQEVILRCVPISNHLYFYWYRQILGQKVEFLVSFYNNEISEKSEIFDDQFSVERPDGSNFTLKIRSTKLEDSAMYFCASSSVEPGDSPLHFGNGTRLTVT.

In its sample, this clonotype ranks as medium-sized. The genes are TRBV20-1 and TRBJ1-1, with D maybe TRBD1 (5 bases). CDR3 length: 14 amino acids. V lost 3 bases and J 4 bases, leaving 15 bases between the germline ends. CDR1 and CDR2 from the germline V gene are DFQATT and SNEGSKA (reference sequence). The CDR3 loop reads CSASIPGWGTEAFF. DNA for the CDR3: TGCAGTGCTAGTATTCCAGGGTGGGGCACTGAAGCTTTCTTT.

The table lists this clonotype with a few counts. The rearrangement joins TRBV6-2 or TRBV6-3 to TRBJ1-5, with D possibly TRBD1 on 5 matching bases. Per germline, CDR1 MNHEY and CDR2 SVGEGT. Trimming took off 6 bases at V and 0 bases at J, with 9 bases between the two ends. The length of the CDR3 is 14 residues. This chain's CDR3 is CASRRGYSNQPQHF. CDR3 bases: TGTGCCAGCAGACGGGGGTATAGCAATCAGCCCCAGCATTTT.

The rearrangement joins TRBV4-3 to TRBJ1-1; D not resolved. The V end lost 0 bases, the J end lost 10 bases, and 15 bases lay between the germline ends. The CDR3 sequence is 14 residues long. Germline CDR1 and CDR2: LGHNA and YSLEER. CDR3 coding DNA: TGCGCCAGCAGCCAAGATGTGACAAGGGCTATAGCTTTCTTT. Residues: CASSQDVTRAIAFF.

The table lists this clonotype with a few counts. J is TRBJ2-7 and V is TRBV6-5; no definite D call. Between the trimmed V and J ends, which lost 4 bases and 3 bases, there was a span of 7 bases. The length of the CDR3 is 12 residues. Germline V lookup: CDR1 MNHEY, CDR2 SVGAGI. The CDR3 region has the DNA TGTGCCAGCAGTTCCCCGGGCTACGAGCAGTACTTC. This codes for CASSSPGYEQYF.

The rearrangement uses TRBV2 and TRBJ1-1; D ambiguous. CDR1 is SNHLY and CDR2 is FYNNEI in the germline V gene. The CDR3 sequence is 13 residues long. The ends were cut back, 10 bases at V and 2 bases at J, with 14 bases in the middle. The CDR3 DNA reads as TGTGCCATCCGGCTGGGGAAAAACACTGAAGCTTTCTTT. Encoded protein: CAIRLGKNTEAFF.

The DNA for the CDR3 is TGTGCCAGCAGCTTCCGCGGGGGGGACACAGATACGCAGTATTTT. Amino acids: CASSFRGGDTDTQYF. This rearrangement joins TRBV7-3 to TRBJ2-3; 9 bases match TRBD2. The ends lost 3 bases at V and 2 bases at J; junction bases unmatched: 3. The germline V gene encodes CDR1 SGHTA and CDR2 FQGTGA. There are 15 residues in the CDR3.

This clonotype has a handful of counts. The CDR3 nucleotides read TGTGCCAGCAGCTTAAAAGGGCCATATGAAGCTTTCTTT. As protein: CASSLKGPYEAFF. The gene calls are TRBV7-9 and TRBJ1-1; D uncertain. Germline loops: CDR1 SEHNR, CDR2 FQNEAQ (reference sequence). The V gene lost 2 bases and the J gene lost 7 bases, with 11 bases spanning the gap. The CDR3 contains 13 residues.

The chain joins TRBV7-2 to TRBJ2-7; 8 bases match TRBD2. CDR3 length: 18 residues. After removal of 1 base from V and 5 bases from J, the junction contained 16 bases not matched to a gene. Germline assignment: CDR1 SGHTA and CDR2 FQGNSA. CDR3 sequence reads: CASSLVMGQRAGGDEQYF. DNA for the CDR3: TGTGCCAGCAGCTTAGTAATGGGGCAGCGTGCGGGGGGCGACGAGCAGTACTTC.

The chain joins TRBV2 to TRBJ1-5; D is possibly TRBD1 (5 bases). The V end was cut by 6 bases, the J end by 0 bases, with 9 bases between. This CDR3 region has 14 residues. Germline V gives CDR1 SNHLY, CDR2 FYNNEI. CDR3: CASSSDSSNQPQHF. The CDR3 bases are TGTGCCAGCAGCTCCGACAGTAGCAATCAGCCCCAGCATTTT.

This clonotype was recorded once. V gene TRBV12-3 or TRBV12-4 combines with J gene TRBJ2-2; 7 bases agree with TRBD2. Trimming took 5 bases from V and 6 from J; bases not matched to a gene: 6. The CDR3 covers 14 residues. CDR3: CASSPGRRAGELFF. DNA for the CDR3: TGTGCCAGCAGTCCCGGGAGGCGGGCCGGGGAGCTGTTTTTT.

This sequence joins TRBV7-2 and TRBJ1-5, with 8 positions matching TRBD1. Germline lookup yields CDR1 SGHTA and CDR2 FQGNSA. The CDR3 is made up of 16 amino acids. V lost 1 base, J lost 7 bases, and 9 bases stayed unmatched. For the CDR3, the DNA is TGTGCCAGCAGCTTAGACGCAGGGGGCGCGTGGCAGCCCCAGCATTTT. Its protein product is CASSLDAGGAWQPQHF.

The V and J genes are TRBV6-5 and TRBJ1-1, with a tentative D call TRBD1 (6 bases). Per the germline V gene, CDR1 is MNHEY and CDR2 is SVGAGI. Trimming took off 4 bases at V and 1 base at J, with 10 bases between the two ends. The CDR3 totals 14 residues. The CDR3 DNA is TGTGCCAGCAGTTCAATCAGGGGGAACACTGAAGCTTTCTTT. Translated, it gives CASSSIRGNTEAFF.

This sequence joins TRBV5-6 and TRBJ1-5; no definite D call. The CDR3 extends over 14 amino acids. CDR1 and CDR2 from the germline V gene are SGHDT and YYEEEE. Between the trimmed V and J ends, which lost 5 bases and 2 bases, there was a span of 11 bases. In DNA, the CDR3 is TGTGCCAGCAGGGTCTGGGGAGGCAATCAGCCCCAGCATTTT. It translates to CASRVWGGNQPQHF. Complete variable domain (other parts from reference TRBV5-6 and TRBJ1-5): DAGVTQSPTHLIKTRGQQVTLRCSPKSGHDTVSWYQQALGQGPQFIFQYYEEEERQRGNFPDRFSGHQFPNYSSELNVNALLLGDSALYLCASRVWGGNQPQHFGDGTRLSIL.

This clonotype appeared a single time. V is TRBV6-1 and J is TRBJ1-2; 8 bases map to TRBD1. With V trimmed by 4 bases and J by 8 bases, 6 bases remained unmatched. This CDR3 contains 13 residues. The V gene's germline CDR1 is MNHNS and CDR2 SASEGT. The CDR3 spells CASSAARGPGYTF. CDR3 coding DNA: TGTGCCAGCAGTGCCGCCAGGGGGCCAGGCTACACCTTC.

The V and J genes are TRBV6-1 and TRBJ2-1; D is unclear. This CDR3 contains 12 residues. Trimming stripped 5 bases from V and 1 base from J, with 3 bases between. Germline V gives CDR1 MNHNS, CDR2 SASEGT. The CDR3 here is CASSRSYNEQFF. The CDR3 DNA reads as TGTGCCAGCAGTCGTTCCTACAATGAGCAGTTCTTC.

CDR3 sequence (DNA): TGTGCCAGCTCACCTCCGGGACAGGGAGCTCAGCCCCAGCATTTT. This translates into CASSPPGQGAQPQHF. V usage is TRBV18 and J usage is TRBJ1-5; 9 nucleotides match TRBD1. Germline CDR1 and CDR2: KGHSH and LQKENI. V dropped 3 bases and J dropped 6; count of bases not matched to a gene: 6. This CDR3 has 15 residues.

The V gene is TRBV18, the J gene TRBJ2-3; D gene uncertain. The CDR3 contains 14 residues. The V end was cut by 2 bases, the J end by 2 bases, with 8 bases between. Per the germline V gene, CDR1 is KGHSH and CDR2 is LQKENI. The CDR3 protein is CASSPSRYTDTQYF. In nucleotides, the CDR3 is TGTGCCAGCTCACCAAGTCGATACACAGATACGCAGTATTTT.

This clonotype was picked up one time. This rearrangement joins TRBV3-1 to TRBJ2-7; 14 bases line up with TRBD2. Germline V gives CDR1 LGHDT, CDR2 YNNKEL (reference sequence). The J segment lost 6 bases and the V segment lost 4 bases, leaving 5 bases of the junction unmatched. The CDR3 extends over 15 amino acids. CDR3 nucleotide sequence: TGTGCCAGCAGCCCGGGACTAGCGGGAGAGGTCGAGCAGTACTTC. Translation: CASSPGLAGEVEQYF.

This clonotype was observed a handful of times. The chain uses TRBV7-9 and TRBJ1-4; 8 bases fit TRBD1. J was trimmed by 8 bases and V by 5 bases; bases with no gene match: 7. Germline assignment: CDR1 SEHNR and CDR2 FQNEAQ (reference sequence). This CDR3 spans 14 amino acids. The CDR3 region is CASSLDRVYEKLFF. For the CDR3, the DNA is TGTGCCAGCAGCCTGGACAGGGTGTACGAAAAACTGTTTTTT.

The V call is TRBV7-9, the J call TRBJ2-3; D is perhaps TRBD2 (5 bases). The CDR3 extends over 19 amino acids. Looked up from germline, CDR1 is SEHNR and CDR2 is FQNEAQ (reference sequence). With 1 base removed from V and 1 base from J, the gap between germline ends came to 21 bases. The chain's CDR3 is CASSLVHMYSRRGTDTQYF. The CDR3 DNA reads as TGTGCCAGCAGCTTAGTACACATGTACTCCCGGCGGGGCACAGATACGCAGTATTTT.

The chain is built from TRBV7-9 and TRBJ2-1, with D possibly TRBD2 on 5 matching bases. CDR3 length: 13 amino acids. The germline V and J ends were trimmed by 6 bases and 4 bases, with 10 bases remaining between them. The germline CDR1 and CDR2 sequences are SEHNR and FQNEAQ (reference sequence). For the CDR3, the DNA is TGTGCCAGCAGACCAAGAGGGTACAATGAGCAGTTCTTC. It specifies CASRPRGYNEQFF.

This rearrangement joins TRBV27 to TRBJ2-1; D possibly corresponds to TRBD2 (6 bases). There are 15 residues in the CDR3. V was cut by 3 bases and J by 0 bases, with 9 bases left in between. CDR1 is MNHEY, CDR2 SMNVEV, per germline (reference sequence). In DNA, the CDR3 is TGTGCCAGCAGTTTTCTAGCGAGCTCCTACAATGAGCAGTTCTTC. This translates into CASSFLASSYNEQFF.